The rows below give T cell receptor beta chains drawn from one sample of a study of shared clonotypes between healthy human individuals. Sequencing was performed with immunoSEQ multiplex PCR; in TCRdb, only in-frame clones are kept and a portion is missing. The data contain under 1,100,000 clones, around 74% of them singletons. Sequencing was carried out using memory CD4+ T cells sorted from blood. These TCRs come from a young man in good health. Each CDR3 is given with its conserved first and last residue. The D gene is left open where the match is weak. Size is omitted from some rows. Given values are once, few, many or a class for expanded clones.

j_gene: TRBJ2-3
v_gene: TRBV7-2
d_gene: -
abundance: -
CDR3nt: TGTGCCAGCAGCTTAGGACAGGGGAGGGCCTCAGATACGCAGTATTTT
CDR3aa: CASSLGQGRASDTQYF

j_gene: TRBJ2-7
v_gene: TRBV25-1
d_gene: TRBD2
abundance: -
CDR3nt: TGTGCCAGCACCCCTGGGGGGGTAAAGACCGAGCAGTACTTC
CDR3aa: CASTPGGVKTEQYF

j_gene: TRBJ2-1
v_gene: TRBV6-1
d_gene: TRBD1
abundance: -
CDR3nt: TGTGCCAGCTCGATCCGGGCAGGGGGTATTAATGAGCAGTTCTTC
CDR3aa: CASSIRAGGINEQFF

j_gene: TRBJ1-2
v_gene: TRBV10-3
d_gene: -
abundance: -
CDR3nt: TGTGCCATCAGTGACCTGGGGGGACGGGGCTATGGCTACACCTTC
CDR3aa: CAISDLGGRGYGYTF

j_gene: TRBJ2-6
v_gene: TRBV19
d_gene: -
abundance: once
CDR3nt: TGTGCCAGTAGTGAGTGGGTTTCGATTGGGGCCAACGTCCTGACTTTC
CDR3aa: CASSEWVSIGANVLTF

j_gene: TRBJ2-1
v_gene: TRBV6-5
d_gene: -
abundance: once
CDR3nt: TGTGCCAGCAGTTACGTGGGGCGGCAGTTCTTC
CDR3aa: CASSYVGRQFF

j_gene: TRBJ2-7
v_gene: TRBV18
d_gene: -
abundance: once
CDR3nt: TGTGCCAGCTCACCAAGCGGACGCTACGAGCAGTACTTC
CDR3aa: CASSPSGRYEQYF

j_gene: TRBJ2-1
v_gene: TRBV4-1
d_gene: -
abundance: -
CDR3nt: TGCGCCAGCAGCCAAGACAAGGGCTCCTACAATGAGCAGTTCTTC
CDR3aa: CASSQDKGSYNEQFF

j_gene: TRBJ2-7
v_gene: TRBV5-6
d_gene: -
abundance: -
CDR3nt: TGTGCCAGCAGCTTCTCAGGCTCCTACGAGCAGTACTTC
CDR3aa: CASSFSGSYEQYF

j_gene: TRBJ2-6
v_gene: TRBV4-1
d_gene: -
abundance: -
CDR3nt: TGCGCCAGCAGCCAAATCGACATGGGGATGGCTGGGGCCAACGTCCTGACTTTC
CDR3aa: CASSQIDMGMAGANVLTF

j_gene: TRBJ1-1
v_gene: TRBV20-1
d_gene: -
abundance: -
CDR3nt: TGCAGCGGCAGGAGATCCACTGAAGCTTTCTTT
CDR3aa: CSGRRSTEAFF

j_gene: TRBJ2-7
v_gene: TRBV11-2
d_gene: -
abundance: many
CDR3nt: TGTGCCAGCAGCTTAGTAGGGCGCTCATCCCGCGAGCAGTACTTC
CDR3aa: CASSLVGRSSREQYF

j_gene: TRBJ2-6
v_gene: TRBV5-4
d_gene: -
abundance: -
CDR3nt: TGTGCCAGCAGGACTTCTGGGGCCAACGTCCTGACTTTC
CDR3aa: CASRTSGANVLTF

j_gene: TRBJ2-7
v_gene: TRBV19
d_gene: -
abundance: -
CDR3nt: TGTGCCACGGGACACTTTTCCTACGAGCAGTACTTC
CDR3aa: CATGHFSYEQYF

j_gene: TRBJ2-2
v_gene: TRBV21-1
d_gene: -
abundance: once
CDR3nt: TGTGCCAGCAGCAAAGGGAAGCGGAGAAATACCGGGGAGCTGTTTTTT
CDR3aa: CASSKGKRRNTGELFF

j_gene: TRBJ2-2
v_gene: TRBV5-5
d_gene: -
abundance: once
CDR3nt: TGTGCCAGCAGCTTGGTGGCAGGAGGCGGGGAGCTGTTTTTT
CDR3aa: CASSLVAGGGELFF

j_gene: TRBJ2-3
v_gene: TRBV28
d_gene: -
abundance: few
CDR3nt: TGTGCCAGCAGGGGCGGGATGAGCACAGATACGCAGTATTTT
CDR3aa: CASRGGMSTDTQYF

j_gene: TRBJ2-5
v_gene: TRBV18
d_gene: -
abundance: -
CDR3nt: TGTGCCAGCTCGGACGAGAAAGGGTGGAAAGAGACCCAGTACTTC
CDR3aa: CASSDEKGWKETQYF

j_gene: TRBJ2-7
v_gene: TRBV10-3
d_gene: TRBD1
abundance: -
CDR3nt: TGTGCCATCAGAGGATCCGGCGGGACAGGGGATTACGAGCAGTACTTC
CDR3aa: CAIRGSGGTGDYEQYF

j_gene: TRBJ2-7
v_gene: TRBV5-6
d_gene: TRBD1
abundance: -
CDR3nt: TGTGCCAGCAGCTTGACGGGACAGGGGGCGTACGAGCAGTACTTC
CDR3aa: CASSLTGQGAYEQYF

j_gene: TRBJ2-3
v_gene: TRBV10-3
d_gene: TRBD2
abundance: -
CDR3nt: TGTGCCATCAGTGGTAAGGGGACTAGCCTTAGCACAGATACGCAGTATTTT
CDR3aa: CAISGKGTSLSTDTQYF

j_gene: TRBJ2-5
v_gene: TRBV28
d_gene: -
abundance: -
CDR3nt: TGTGCCAGCAGTTCCACTATACAAGAGACCCAGTACTTC
CDR3aa: CASSSTIQETQYF

j_gene: TRBJ2-7
v_gene: TRBV5-8
d_gene: TRBD1
abundance: -
CDR3nt: TGTGCCAGCAGCTTTAGAGGGGGCTTATGGTCCTACGAGCAGTACTTC
CDR3aa: CASSFRGGLWSYEQYF

j_gene: TRBJ1-2
v_gene: TRBV5-1
d_gene: -
abundance: few
CDR3nt: TGCGCCAGCAGCTTGGTTCCAGGGAACTATGGCTACACCTTC
CDR3aa: CASSLVPGNYGYTF